This T cell receptor (beta chain) was identified in a study of blood T cells in healthy people across ages (dated by TCRdb to between 2015 and 2016). In the study overall: In model experiments, template switching captured roughly one uniquely barcoded TCR beta cDNA molecule for every two T cells. Using deep sequencing normalized with unique cDNA molecular identifiers, the study measured how TCR beta repertoire diversity changes with age. Four age groups were formed from the donors: young (average approximately 15 years), middle-aged (around 41), aged (roughly 56) and long-lived (more than 75). To avoid experimental bias, donors of different ages were spread randomly across the sequencing lanes. For two donors (one aged 18 to 30 and one aged 80 or older), the study analyzed two additional independent replicas of 1 million unique cDNA reads from the same blood draw. General findings and caveats noted by the study authors: Bulk unsorted PBMC profiling prevented conclusive comparison of naive and antigen-experienced compartments. Estimates of total diversity based on one million sequenced T cells were regarded as lower bounds and as underestimates. As age increased, observed TCR beta diversity per million T cells dropped in a roughly linear way, and a significant reduction was already evident by age about 36. There was a strong correlation between observed TCR beta diversity and the percentage of naive T cells measured by flow cytometry. Compared with the aged group, the long-lived group had more naive CD4+ T cells, fewer expanded clones and increased TCR diversity, a pattern suggesting age selection. Because donor CMV infection status was unknown, age-related changes in expanded clonotypes were potentially confounded.

This clonotype was seen ten or more times. The target of this receptor is not known. Per-nucleotide qualities are absent, and no much larger clonotype sits a single base away. From the germline V gene, CDR1 is LGHNA and CDR2 is YSLEER. The CDR3 has 15 amino acids, counting the end cysteine and phenylalanine. Of the read, only the CDR3 DNA is kept; its 45 bases are in frame from base 1. The V and J ends are trimmed by 0 bases and 3 bases, leaving 12 bases between them. Libraries were constructed by 5' RACE. Sequencing used an Illumina HiSeq 2500. A second PCR of roughly 7 to 11 cycles was performed with a sample-barcoded 5' primer and a J-beta primer mix. Each TCR beta cDNA molecule received a unique molecular identifier from a template-switch 5' adaptor carrying 12 random nucleotides. Each sample yielded at least 2.5 million CDR3-containing paired-end reads. First-strand cDNA was synthesized from all RNA with the Mint cDNA synthesis kit, primed by a TRBC-specific oligonucleotide. After uracil-DNA glycosylase treatment, a first 18-cycle PCR used universal primers M1SS and BC2_uni_R on all cDNA. Per the authors' processing: Each sample was normalized by randomly selecting 1 million high-quality reads, each carrying a distinct molecular identifier. Instead of being binned into consensus sequences, reads with shared molecular identifiers were discarded. MiTCR, with a Q25 quality threshold and the strictest error-elimination algorithm, was used for CDR3 identification, clonotype clustering and error correction. A nonparametric unseen species model with Euler transformation was used to estimate lower-bound total TCR beta diversity. Using fastp at Q25 and MiXCR, TCRdb reprocessed the public reads and kept productive beta chains. Identical CDR3 protein sequences are pooled into one entry, listed with their most common genes and DNA. TCRdb, rather than the study authors, made the V and J calls. The sample table records 1.5 million to 2 million distinct CDR3 sequences; roughly 30% of these occur just once. 7.7% of the sample lies in the top ten.

Donors were 39 systemically healthy Caucasian individuals from Russia aged roughly 6 to 90 years. About 10 milliliters of peripheral blood were collected from each donor into EDTA-treated Vacutainer tubes. PBMCs were isolated by Ficoll-Paque density-gradient centrifugation, with at least 7 million obtained per sample. Total RNA, at least 5.5 micrograms per sample, was extracted from PBMCs with Trizol reagent. For every donor, an aliquot of PBMCs went through flow cytometry to measure the percentages of naive CD45RAhigh/CD27high T cells. Sample: blood. This receptor was identified in a woman younger than 45 in good health. In this chain, TRBV4-3 is recombined with TRBJ2-7; the D segment may tentatively be TRBD1 or TRBD2, each giving 5 matched bases. The sequenced DNA is TGCGCCAGCAGCCAAGAAAGAGGGGCCGACTACGAGCAGTACTTC. Its translation reads: CASSQERGADYEQYF.